This T cell receptor beta chain appears in the sequencing data of a study of CD8+ T cells in alopecia areata. Study-wide background: Twice a day, 5 to 10 mg of oral tofacitinib was administered to treated patients.

As to treatment: oral pan-JAK inhibitor, 5-10 mg twice daily. Germline loops: CDR1 SGHRS, CDR2 YFSETQ. CDR3 size: 15 residues. V shed 1 base and J shed 2 bases, with 11 bases lying between them. Study results and caveats: The study also sequences resident alphabeta T cells of normal skin in scalp samples.

A remark on this clone: What it recognizes is unknown.

The authors extracted RNA and reverse transcribed it into cDNA as the sequencing template. The repertoire was sequenced with immunoSEQ multiplex PCR; TCRdb's copy has only in-frame clones and lacks some. The table includes 150,000 to 200,000 clones, under 80% detected once. Sample: CD4+ T cells sorted from blood, taken around week 50, from a patient treated with tofacitinib. V gene TRBV5-1 combines with J gene TRBJ2-3; D remains unclear. The receptor was derived from a human donor with alopecia areata. The CDR3 coding sequence is TGCGCCAGCAGCTTGCGGCCTGCTAACACAGATACGCAGTATTTT. Translated: CASSLRPANTDTQYF.